A selection of T cell receptor beta chains follows, all from one sample in a study of blood T cell repertoires in COVID-19. The protocol was immunoSEQ multiplex PCR, while the TCRdb copy is restricted to in-frame clones and leaves out a portion. The table shows around 210,000 clones, with roughly 85% occurring only once. Source material: peripheral blood. The receptors shown here come from a man aged 50-60 years with COVID-19, enrolled during active disease. Both conserved end residues are part of each CDR3. The order of the fields is CDR3 DNA, CDR3 protein, J gene, clone size, D gene, V gene, CDR3 length. The D gene is left open where the match is weak. Some rows mark clone size as missing; the rest say once, few, many or name a class of expanded clone.

CDR3nt: TGTGCCAGCACGTGGGGGGAGGGCACTGAAGCTTTCTTT
CDR3aa: CASTWGEGTEAFF
j_gene: TRBJ1-1
abundance: -
d_gene: -
v_gene: TRBV6-5
len: 13

CDR3nt: TGTGCCAGCAGCAGCGGGGTGGCTGGGGCCAACGTCCTGACTTTC
CDR3aa: CASSSGVAGANVLTF
j_gene: TRBJ2-6
abundance: -
d_gene: TRBD2
v_gene: TRBV7-3
len: 15

CDR3nt: TGTGCCAGCTCTCCGAGGACAGGGACGTCCAATCAGCCCCAGCATTTT
CDR3aa: CASSPRTGTSNQPQHF
j_gene: TRBJ1-5
abundance: -
d_gene: TRBD1
v_gene: TRBV18
len: 16

CDR3nt: TGTGCCAGCAGTTCGGGACAGGGCAGTCAGCCCCAGCATTTT
CDR3aa: CASSSGQGSQPQHF
j_gene: TRBJ1-5
abundance: -
d_gene: TRBD1
v_gene: TRBV6-2/TRBV6-3
len: 14

CDR3nt: TGTGCCAGCAGCTTATGGAGGACAGGGATGCCTGAAGCTTTCTTT
CDR3aa: CASSLWRTGMPEAFF
j_gene: TRBJ1-1
abundance: -
d_gene: TRBD1
v_gene: TRBV7-9
len: 15

CDR3nt: TGTGCCAGCAGTCGACAGGGGGCCGGCTATGGCTACACCTTC
CDR3aa: CASSRQGAGYGYTF
j_gene: TRBJ1-2
abundance: -
d_gene: TRBD1
v_gene: TRBV6-5
len: 14

CDR3nt: TGTGCCAGCAGCGTGGACCCGGGACTAGCAGGCAATGAGCAGTTCTTC
CDR3aa: CASSVDPGLAGNEQFF
j_gene: TRBJ2-1
abundance: -
d_gene: TRBD2
v_gene: TRBV9
len: 16

CDR3nt: TGTGCCAGCAGTTACGCAGGGTCCTACGAGCAGTACTTC
CDR3aa: CASSYAGSYEQYF
j_gene: TRBJ2-7
abundance: -
d_gene: -
v_gene: TRBV6-2/TRBV6-3
len: 13

CDR3nt: TGCGCCAGCAGCCAGACAGGGTATGGCACAGATACGCAGTATTTT
CDR3aa: CASSQTGYGTDTQYF
j_gene: TRBJ2-3
abundance: -
d_gene: TRBD1
v_gene: TRBV4-1
len: 15

CDR3nt: TGCGCCAGCAGGGGGAAAGAGGGAGGTACAGATACGCAGTATTTT
CDR3aa: CASRGKEGGTDTQYF
j_gene: TRBJ2-3
abundance: -
d_gene: -
v_gene: TRBV5-1
len: 15

CDR3nt: TGTGCCAGCAGCAGGGGCAGGGCGGGTTACGAGCAGTACTTC
CDR3aa: CASSRGRAGYEQYF
j_gene: TRBJ2-7
abundance: -
d_gene: -
v_gene: TRBV27
len: 14

CDR3nt: TGTGCCAGCAGTGCCCCCGGACTAGCGGGCTCCTACAATGAGCAGTTCTTC
CDR3aa: CASSAPGLAGSYNEQFF
j_gene: TRBJ2-1
abundance: -
d_gene: TRBD2
v_gene: TRBV2
len: 17

CDR3nt: TGCGCCAGCAGCCAAGTTCTAGCGGGGGGTCCCGGGGAGCTGTTTTTT
CDR3aa: CASSQVLAGGPGELFF
j_gene: TRBJ2-2
abundance: -
d_gene: TRBD2
v_gene: TRBV4-1
len: 16

CDR3nt: TGTGCCAGCAGTCGAGGACAGCTCAACTATGGCTACACCTTC
CDR3aa: CASSRGQLNYGYTF
j_gene: TRBJ1-2
abundance: -
d_gene: -
v_gene: TRBV6-2/TRBV6-3
len: 14

CDR3nt: TGTGCCAGCAGCCGGGACAGGGGCATCCAAGAGACCCAGTACTTC
CDR3aa: CASSRDRGIQETQYF
j_gene: TRBJ2-5
abundance: -
d_gene: TRBD1
v_gene: TRBV2
len: 15

CDR3nt: TGTGCCAGTAGTATTCGGGAGAACACTGAAGCTTTCTTT
CDR3aa: CASSIRENTEAFF
j_gene: TRBJ1-1
abundance: -
d_gene: -
v_gene: TRBV19
len: 13

CDR3nt: TGCGCCAGCAGCTTGCGTGACAGGGTAGCAAATGAGCAGTTCTTC
CDR3aa: CASSLRDRVANEQFF
j_gene: TRBJ2-1
abundance: once
d_gene: TRBD1
v_gene: TRBV5-1
len: 15

CDR3nt: TGTGCCAGCAGGAATATACAGACAGGGGCGACCTACGAGCAGTACTTC
CDR3aa: CASRNIQTGATYEQYF
j_gene: TRBJ2-7
abundance: -
d_gene: TRBD1
v_gene: TRBV2
len: 16

CDR3nt: TGTGCCAGCAGTTACAGTTCTGGAGTCAATCAGCCCCAGCATTTT
CDR3aa: CASSYSSGVNQPQHF
j_gene: TRBJ1-5
abundance: -
d_gene: -
v_gene: TRBV6-5
len: 15

CDR3nt: TGTGCCGTCAGGGAGGCAGGGGCCCTCCACTTT
CDR3aa: CAVREAGALHF
j_gene: TRBJ1-6
abundance: once
d_gene: -
v_gene: TRBV10-3
len: 11

CDR3nt: TGTGCCAGCAGTCCCTCGACAGGGTGGAACACTGAAGCTTTCTTT
CDR3aa: CASSPSTGWNTEAFF
j_gene: TRBJ1-1
abundance: -
d_gene: TRBD1
v_gene: TRBV27
len: 15

CDR3nt: TGCGCCAGCAGCCTTGGACAGGGCGCCGAGCAGTACTTC
CDR3aa: CASSLGQGAEQYF
j_gene: TRBJ2-7
abundance: -
d_gene: TRBD1
v_gene: TRBV5-1
len: 13

CDR3nt: TGTGCCAGCAGCTCTAGCGGGGGGGTCACCGGGGAGCTGTTTTTT
CDR3aa: CASSSSGGVTGELFF
j_gene: TRBJ2-2
abundance: -
d_gene: TRBD2
v_gene: TRBV5-6
len: 15

CDR3nt: TGTGCCAGCAGCAACCCCGGACAGGGCGGGCACGAGCAGTACTTC
CDR3aa: CASSNPGQGGHEQYF
j_gene: TRBJ2-7
abundance: -
d_gene: TRBD1
v_gene: TRBV5-4
len: 15

CDR3nt: TGCGCCAGCAGCTTGGCCCCCCTGGAGCAGTTCTTC
CDR3aa: CASSLAPLEQFF
j_gene: TRBJ2-1
abundance: -
d_gene: -
v_gene: TRBV5-1
len: 12

CDR3nt: TGTGCCAGTAGACTAGCGGGGGGGAACAATGAGCAGTTCTTC
CDR3aa: CASRLAGGNNEQFF
j_gene: TRBJ2-1
abundance: -
d_gene: TRBD2
v_gene: TRBV19
len: 14

CDR3nt: TGTGCCAGCAGTGAGGGAACAGGGGTAGGCTCCTATAATTCACCCCTCCACTTT
CDR3aa: CASSEGTGVGSYNSPLHF
j_gene: TRBJ1-6
abundance: -
d_gene: TRBD1
v_gene: TRBV25-1
len: 18

CDR3nt: TGTGCCAGCAGCTTAGGGGCATGGGACGAGCAGTACTTC
CDR3aa: CASSLGAWDEQYF
j_gene: TRBJ2-7
abundance: -
d_gene: -
v_gene: TRBV7-2
len: 13

CDR3nt: TGTGCCAGCAGCCAAAACAGGGGGCTCACTGAAGCTTTCTTT
CDR3aa: CASSQNRGLTEAFF
j_gene: TRBJ1-1
abundance: -
d_gene: TRBD1
v_gene: TRBV3-1/TRBV3-2
len: 14

CDR3nt: TGTGCCAGCAGAGCGCTAGCGGGGGCAAGAACAGATACGCAGTATTTT
CDR3aa: CASRALAGARTDTQYF
j_gene: TRBJ2-3
abundance: -
d_gene: TRBD2
v_gene: TRBV2
len: 16

CDR3nt: TGTGCCACCAGCAGAGAGGTGGCTCAGCCCCAGCATTTT
CDR3aa: CATSREVAQPQHF
j_gene: TRBJ1-5
abundance: -
d_gene: -
v_gene: TRBV15
len: 13

CDR3nt: TGTGCCAGCAGCCAAGAGAGGACAGTATTGAACACTGAAGCTTTCTTT
CDR3aa: CASSQERTVLNTEAFF
j_gene: TRBJ1-1
abundance: -
d_gene: -
v_gene: TRBV4-2
len: 16

CDR3nt: TGTGCCATCAGTAGGGACAGGGAAGGCACCGGGGAGCTGTTTTTT
CDR3aa: CAISRDREGTGELFF
j_gene: TRBJ2-2
abundance: -
d_gene: TRBD1
v_gene: TRBV10-3
len: 15

CDR3nt: TGTGCCAGCAGTCCCGGGACAGGGGGTCAAGAGACCCAGTACTTC
CDR3aa: CASSPGTGGQETQYF
j_gene: TRBJ2-5
abundance: -
d_gene: TRBD1
v_gene: TRBV3-1/TRBV3-2
len: 15

CDR3nt: TGCAGTGCTAGTGGCGGGGGGGCCGAGACCCAGTACTTC
CDR3aa: CSASGGGAETQYF
j_gene: TRBJ2-5
abundance: -
d_gene: TRBD2
v_gene: TRBV20-1
len: 13

CDR3nt: TGTGCCAGCAGCTTATGGGCGACAGGGGGCAACATTCAGTACTTC
CDR3aa: CASSLWATGGNIQYF
j_gene: TRBJ2-4
abundance: -
d_gene: TRBD1
v_gene: TRBV7-2
len: 15

CDR3nt: TGTGCCAGCAGCCATACAGGGGGCTATGGCTACACCTTC
CDR3aa: CASSHTGGYGYTF
j_gene: TRBJ1-2
abundance: -
d_gene: TRBD1
v_gene: TRBV4-2
len: 13

CDR3nt: TGTGCCAGCAGCCGGGGGGACAGGGGTCGCTACGAGCAGTACTTC
CDR3aa: CASSRGDRGRYEQYF
j_gene: TRBJ2-7
abundance: -
d_gene: TRBD1
v_gene: TRBV14
len: 15

CDR3nt: TGTGCCAGCAGTGAAGCTCGACAGGGTGCGACTGAAGCTTTCTTT
CDR3aa: CASSEARQGATEAFF
j_gene: TRBJ1-1
abundance: -
d_gene: TRBD1
v_gene: TRBV6-1
len: 15